The clone carrying this T cell receptor beta chain was observed at least ten times. Antigen specificity is unknown. 5'-RACE, quantitative and with molecular barcodes, yielded the TCR beta libraries. TCRdb re-called the 5' RACE reads through MiXCR, storing one row per CDR3 protein. The table lists a few hundred thousand distinct CDR3 sequences, 15% to 20% of them singletons. The germline gives CDR1 KGHSH, CDR2 LQKENI. The V and J ends lost 0 bases and 5 bases, in that order; junction bases with no gene match: 7. This CDR3 has 16 residues. These data belong to a study of CD8 T cells in ankylosing spondylitis. Study results and caveats: CD8+ disease-linked clones were present at relatively low frequencies in blood. In ankylosing spondylitis patients, matched synovial fluid reportedly showed significant enrichment of disease-linked clones. What appeared characteristic of ankylosing spondylitis blood was a TCR beta motif of about eight highly homologous variants.

The rearrangement joins TRBV18 to TRBJ2-7, with TRBD2 matching 10 bases. The sequence was collected from a male donor with ankylosing spondylitis or in good health (not recorded which). Sequencing was performed on blood, either unsorted or a sorted T cell fraction (not recorded which). The CDR3, as DNA: TGTGCCAGCTCACCACCTACTAGCGGGATGACTCACGAGCAGTACTTC. This translates into CASSPPTSGMTHEQYF. Variable domain in full (rest from reference TRBV18 and TRBJ2-7): NAGVMQNPRHLVRRRGQEARLRCSPMKGHSHVYWYRQLPEEGLKFMVYLQKENIIDESGMPKERFSAEFPKEGPSILRIQQVVRGDSAAYFCASSPPTSGMTHEQYFGPGTRLTVT.